The rows below give T cell receptor beta chains drawn from one sample of a study of regulatory T cells in long-lasting Graves disease. TCRdb passed the multiplex PCR reads through MiXCR, listing each CDR3 protein once. The sample lists almost 450,000 distinct CDR3 sequences; over 15% were seen once. The same specimen was also included in a second study, on T cells in Graves' hyperthyroidism and ophthalmopathy.

Sample: peripheral blood mononuclear cells (PBMCs), taken at new diagnosis, from a patient treated with antithyroid drugs. Receptors were obtained from a woman in her 30s with Graves disease. Each CDR3 is given with its conserved first and last residue. A D gene is named only where the DNA matches it firmly. A clone size is listed for some rows: how often the clone was seen (once, few, many), or a class if it is expanded.

D	V	J	size	CDR3	DNA
NA	TRBV5-1	TRBJ2-3	many	CASSLAGALDTQYF	TGCGCCAGCAGCTTGGCGGGGGCATTGGATACGCAGTATTTT
NA	TRBV20-1	TRBJ2-4	many	CSARDPNLGIQYF	TGCAGTGCTAGAGATCCCAACCTCGGCATTCAGTACTTC
TRBD2	TRBV3-1	TRBJ2-7	once	CASSQGAGVFEQYF	TGTGCCAGCAGCCAAGGAGCGGGAGTTTTCGAGCAGTACTTC
TRBD1	TRBV27	TRBJ2-2	many	CASSLHRGLSGELFF	TGTGCCAGCAGCCTACACAGGGGGCTGTCCGGGGAGCTGTTTTTT
NA	TRBV19	TRBJ1-2	NA	CASSTHGGSYTF	TGTGCCAGTAGTACACACGGCGGTTCCTACACCTTC
NA	TRBV6-1	TRBJ2-7	many	CATAGTLTYEQYF	TGTGCCACTGCCGGGACGTTAACCTACGAGCAGTACTTC
NA	TRBV6-2/TRBV6-3	TRBJ1-1	few	CASRDIYTEAFF	TGTGCCAGCAGGGACATCTACACTGAAGCTTTCTTT
TRBD2	TRBV28	TRBJ2-1	many	CASRTSGTFTNEQFF	TGTGCCAGCCGAACCAGCGGGACCTTCACCAATGAGCAGTTCTTC
TRBD1	TRBV6-2/TRBV6-3	TRBJ1-2	few	CASSEVGTGYGYTF	TGTGCCAGCAGTGAAGTGGGGACAGGGTATGGCTACACCTTC
NA	TRBV4-1	TRBJ2-1	few	CASSQEPVLAQRWDEQFF	TGCGCCAGCAGCCAAGAGCCCGTACTAGCCCAAAGATGGGATGAGCAGTTCTTC
NA	TRBV3-1	TRBJ2-1	many	CASSQDLLFRNEQFF	TGTGCCAGCAGCCAAGATCTACTGTTTCGGAATGAGCAGTTCTTC
NA	TRBV12-3/TRBV12-4	TRBJ2-7	NA	CASSPRRGEQYF	TGTGCCAGCAGCCCGCGGCGGGGAGAGCAGTACTTC
NA	TRBV10-3	TRBJ2-2	many	CAISLDPLERGELFF	TGTGCCATCAGCCTGGACCCCCTGGAGCGGGGGGAGCTGTTTTTT
NA	TRBV12-3/TRBV12-4	TRBJ1-5	many	CASSGGGRGANQPQHF	TGTGCCAGCAGTGGCGGGGGTCGGGGGGCAAATCAGCCCCAGCATTTT
NA	TRBV28	TRBJ1-2	many	CASSLRSEIGYTF	TGTGCCAGCAGTCTCCGTTCTGAAATTGGCTACACCTTC
NA	TRBV20-1	TRBJ1-1	many	CSARGPGQRNTEAFF	TGCAGTGCTAGAGGACCGGGACAAAGGAACACTGAAGCTTTCTTT
NA	TRBV5-1	TRBJ1-1	few	CASSLGVSTEAFF	TGCGCCAGCAGCTTGGGGGTTAGCACTGAAGCTTTCTTT
NA	TRBV6-1	TRBJ2-7	NA	CASSMVDGSSYEQYF	TGTGCCAGCAGTATGGTAGACGGCAGCTCCTACGAGCAGTACTTC
NA	TRBV27	TRBJ1-1	many	CASSTQDRLNTEAFF	TGTGCCAGCAGTACCCAAGACAGGCTGAACACTGAAGCTTTCTTT
NA	TRBV20-1	TRBJ2-7	few	CSADGRNNEQYF	TGCAGTGCGGACGGGAGAAACAACGAGCAGTACTTC
NA	TRBV11-2	TRBJ1-2	many	CASSLEQGVPGRYTF	TGTGCCAGCAGCTTAGAACAAGGGGTTCCTGGTCGCTACACCTTC
TRBD1	TRBV18	TRBJ2-1	few	CASSPVWRAAGGNDEQFF	TGTGCCAGCTCACCCGTTTGGCGTGCGGCAGGGGGCAACGATGAGCAGTTCTTC
NA	TRBV28	TRBJ2-7	many	CASSPKGAASAYEQYF	TGTGCCAGCAGTCCCAAAGGGGCAGCCTCTGCCTACGAGCAGTACTTC
NA	TRBV11-2	TRBJ1-6	many	CASSRLGDSPLHF	TGTGCCAGCAGCCGCTTAGGGGATTCACCCCTCCACTTT
NA	TRBV15	TRBJ2-7	many	CATSREGETYEQYF	TGTGCCACCAGCAGAGAGGGGGAGACCTACGAGCAGTACTTC
TRBD1	TRBV15	TRBJ2-5	few	CATSKDRLTQETQYF	TGTGCCACCAGCAAGGACAGGCTCACCCAAGAGACCCAGTACTTC
TRBD1	TRBV15	TRBJ2-7	few	CATSSGTGGNYEQYF	TGTGCCACCAGCAGTGGGACAGGGGGAAATTACGAGCAGTACTTC